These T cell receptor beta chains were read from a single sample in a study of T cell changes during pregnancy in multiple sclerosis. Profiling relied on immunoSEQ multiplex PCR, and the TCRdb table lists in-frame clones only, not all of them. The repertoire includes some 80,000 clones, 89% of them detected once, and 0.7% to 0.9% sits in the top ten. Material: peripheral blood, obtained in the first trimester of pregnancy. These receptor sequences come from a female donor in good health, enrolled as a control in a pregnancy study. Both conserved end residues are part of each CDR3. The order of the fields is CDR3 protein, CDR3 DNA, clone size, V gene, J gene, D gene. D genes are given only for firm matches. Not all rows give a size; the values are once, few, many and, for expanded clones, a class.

CASSIPGVSNQPQHF	TGTGCCAGTAGTATACCCGGGGTCAGCAATCAGCCCCAGCATTTT	-	TRBV19	TRBJ1-5	-
CSVAGRNYNEQFF	TGCAGCGTTGCCGGGAGGAACTACAATGAGCAGTTCTTC	-	TRBV29-1	TRBJ2-1	TRBD2
CASSPQGGLVDEQFF	TGCGCCAGCAGCCCCCAGGGGGGACTGGTAGATGAGCAGTTCTTC	-	TRBV5-1	TRBJ2-1	-
CASKNRRGTSETSTDTQYF	TGCGCCAGCAAAAACAGGCGCGGGACTAGCGAGACTAGCACAGATACGCAGTATTTT	-	TRBV10-2	TRBJ2-3	TRBD2
CASSQDLRGILNTEAFF	TGCGCCAGCAGCCAAGACCTACGCGGAATCTTGAACACTGAAGCTTTCTTT	-	TRBV4-3	TRBJ1-1	-
CAISPSGRKNNEQFF	TGTGCCATCAGCCCCAGCGGGAGGAAAAACAATGAGCAGTTCTTC	-	TRBV10-3	TRBJ2-1	TRBD2
CASSRAGYYEQYF	TGTGCCAGTAGTAGGGCAGGCTACTACGAGCAGTACTTC	-	TRBV19	TRBJ2-7	-
CASSSTVSYEQYF	TGTGCCAGCAGCTCCACAGTTTCCTACGAGCAGTACTTC	-	TRBV7-2	TRBJ2-7	-
CAWSLRTSGSYEQYF	TGTGCCTGGAGTCTACGGACTTCAGGCTCCTACGAGCAGTACTTC	-	TRBV30	TRBJ2-7	-
CASSLVARGRLTGELFF	TGTGCCAGCAGCTTAGTAGCCAGGGGGCGCCTAACCGGGGAGCTGTTTTTT	few	TRBV7-2	TRBJ2-2	TRBD1
CASSVVQGLETEAFF	TGCGCCAGCAGCGTAGTACAGGGGTTGGAGACTGAAGCTTTCTTT	-	TRBV5-1	TRBJ1-1	TRBD1
CASTGTGEINEQFF	TGTGCCAGTACCGGGACAGGGGAAATCAATGAGCAGTTCTTC	-	TRBV19	TRBJ2-1	TRBD1
CASSLGVGHFTDTQYF	TGTGCCAGCAGCTTAGGTGTGGGACATTTCACAGATACGCAGTATTTT	-	TRBV11-3	TRBJ2-3	-
CASSLPMRYEQYF	TGTGCCAGCAGCCTTCCCATGAGGTACGAGCAGTACTTC	-	TRBV11-2	TRBJ2-7	-
CASSTGAVTEAFF	TGTGCCAGCAGCACAGGGGCGGTCACTGAAGCTTTCTTT	-	TRBV14	TRBJ1-1	TRBD1
CASWGGVRSGEQYF	TGCGCCAGCTGGGGGGGGGTGCGGTCAGGCGAGCAGTACTTC	-	TRBV10-2	TRBJ2-7	TRBD2
CASENPGQRMNTEAFF	TGTGCCAGCGAGAACCCGGGACAGCGCATGAACACTGAAGCTTTCTTT	-	TRBV28	TRBJ1-1	TRBD1
CASSTANYGYTF	TGTGCCAGCAGTACAGCTAACTATGGCTACACCTTC	-	TRBV28	TRBJ1-2	-
CASSYSWTGMNTEAFF	TGTGCCAGCAGTTACTCATGGACAGGGATGAACACTGAAGCTTTCTTT	-	TRBV6-5	TRBJ1-1	TRBD1
CASSSPLAGENNEQFF	TGTGCCAGCAGCTCACCTCTAGCGGGGGAGAACAATGAGCAGTTCTTC	-	TRBV7-9	TRBJ2-1	TRBD2
CASSPPNRDSYEQYF	TGTGCCAGCTCACCACCCAACAGGGACTCCTACGAGCAGTACTTC	once	TRBV18	TRBJ2-7	-
CASSRDRGNQPQHF	TGTGCCAGCAGTCGGGACAGGGGCAATCAGCCCCAGCATTTT	-	TRBV6-1	TRBJ1-5	TRBD1
CASSWDSQGEQFF	TGTGCCAGCAGCTGGGACTCCCAGGGTGAGCAGTTCTTC	-	TRBV7-7	TRBJ2-1	-
CAWQTGLNQPQHF	TGTGCCTGGCAGACAGGGCTCAATCAGCCCCAGCATTTT	once	TRBV30	TRBJ1-5	TRBD1
CASSLEPSGIQETQYF	TGTGCCAGCAGCTTAGAGCCTAGCGGGATACAAGAGACCCAGTACTTC	-	TRBV11-2	TRBJ2-5	TRBD2
CASSLVSTNEKLFF	TGTGCCAGCAGCCTCGTTTCGACTAATGAAAAACTGTTTTTT	-	TRBV7-9	TRBJ1-4	-
CASSLGGQPTYEQYF	TGTGCCAGCAGCTTAGGGGGGCAGCCTACCTACGAGCAGTACTTC	once	TRBV7-2	TRBJ2-7	-
CASSIRGAGRNYGYTF	TGTGCCAGTAGTATCAGGGGTGCAGGGCGCAACTATGGCTACACCTTC	-	TRBV19	TRBJ1-2	-
CASSFPAAGTDTQYF	TGTGCCAGCAGCTTTCCGGCGGCGGGCACAGATACGCAGTATTTT	-	TRBV7-2	TRBJ2-3	-
CASSPGAAEAFF	TGTGCCAGCAGTCCAGGGGCGGCTGAAGCTTTCTTT	-	TRBV27	TRBJ1-1	-
CASSSFGGTYEQYF	TGTGCCAGCAGTTCCTTCGGGGGGACCTACGAGCAGTACTTC	-	TRBV27	TRBJ2-7	TRBD2
CASSNHDRGNYNEQFF	TGTGCCAGCAGCAACCATGACAGGGGAAACTACAATGAGCAGTTCTTC	-	TRBV5-4	TRBJ2-1	TRBD1
CASSLYTAEAFF	TGTGCCAGCAGTTTGTATACAGCTGAAGCTTTCTTT	once	TRBV28	TRBJ1-1	-
CAWSGGTLQATNEKLFF	TGTGCCTGGAGTGGAGGAACGTTACAGGCAACTAATGAAAAACTGTTTTTT	-	TRBV30	TRBJ1-4	-
CASSESGGEYNEQFF	TGTGCCAGCAGTGAATCGGGGGGGGAATACAATGAGCAGTTCTTC	-	TRBV6-1	TRBJ2-1	TRBD2
CASSYSQGAWNSPLHF	TGTGCCAGCAGTTATTCCCAGGGGGCTTGGAATTCACCCCTCCACTTT	-	TRBV6-5	TRBJ1-6	TRBD1
CASMLLSRGALQETQYF	TGTGCCAGCATGCTCTTATCTCGCGGTGCCCTCCAAGAGACCCAGTACTTC	once	TRBV27	TRBJ2-5	-
CASSLDRQGEAFF	TGTGCCAGCAGCTTAGATAGACAGGGTGAAGCTTTCTTT	-	TRBV11-3	TRBJ1-1	TRBD1
CASSSSGVGYTF	TGTGCCAGCAGCTCCTCAGGGGTTGGCTACACCTTC	-	TRBV7-9	TRBJ1-2	-
CASSLSPRTGGGYTF	TGTGCCAGTAGCCTTTCCCCCCGGACAGGGGGCGGCTACACCTTC	-	TRBV19	TRBJ1-2	TRBD1
CASSLQGPYNEQFF	TGTGCCAGCAGTTTGCAGGGCCCCTACAATGAGCAGTTCTTC	-	TRBV2	TRBJ2-1	-
CASSFRRSTEAFF	TGTGCCAGCAGCTTCCGGCGGAGCACTGAAGCTTTCTTT	-	TRBV7-2	TRBJ1-1	-
CASTPRRGPDTGELFF	TGTGCCAGTACCCCGAGGCGGGGCCCTGACACCGGGGAGCTGTTTTTT	-	TRBV19	TRBJ2-2	-
CASSLGQGGPRNIQYF	TGCGCCAGCAGCTTGGGGCAGGGAGGGCCAAGGAACATTCAGTACTTC	-	TRBV5-1	TRBJ2-4	TRBD2
CASSSQPTGTGYEQYF	TGTGCCAGCAGCTCGCAACCGACGGGGACAGGCTACGAGCAGTACTTC	-	TRBV5-6	TRBJ2-7	TRBD1
CASSIPGTGVNTEAFF	TGTGCCAGCAGTATACCGGGGACAGGGGTAAACACTGAAGCTTTCTTT	-	TRBV28	TRBJ1-1	TRBD1
CASSQERVLYYNEQFF	TGCGCCAGCAGCCAAGAGCGCGTACTATACTACAATGAGCAGTTCTTC	-	TRBV4-3	TRBJ2-1	-
CASSLKRTRVDNEQFF	TGTGCCAGCAGCTTGAAGCGGACTAGAGTCGACAATGAGCAGTTCTTC	-	TRBV5-6	TRBJ2-1	TRBD2
CASSSAGSNQPQHF	TGTGCCAGTTCCTCCGCGGGGAGCAATCAGCCCCAGCATTTT	few	TRBV27	TRBJ1-5	-
CASSLGQGYGYTF	TGTGCCAGCAGTTTGGGACAGGGGTATGGCTACACCTTC	-	TRBV28	TRBJ1-2	TRBD1
CASSFLDGRYTDTQYF	TGCGCCAGCAGCTTCCTAGACGGTAGATACACAGATACGCAGTATTTT	-	TRBV5-1	TRBJ2-3	-
CASSPRQATNEKLFF	TGTGCCAGCAGCCCCAGACAGGCAACTAATGAAAAACTGTTTTTT	-	TRBV7-9	TRBJ1-4	-